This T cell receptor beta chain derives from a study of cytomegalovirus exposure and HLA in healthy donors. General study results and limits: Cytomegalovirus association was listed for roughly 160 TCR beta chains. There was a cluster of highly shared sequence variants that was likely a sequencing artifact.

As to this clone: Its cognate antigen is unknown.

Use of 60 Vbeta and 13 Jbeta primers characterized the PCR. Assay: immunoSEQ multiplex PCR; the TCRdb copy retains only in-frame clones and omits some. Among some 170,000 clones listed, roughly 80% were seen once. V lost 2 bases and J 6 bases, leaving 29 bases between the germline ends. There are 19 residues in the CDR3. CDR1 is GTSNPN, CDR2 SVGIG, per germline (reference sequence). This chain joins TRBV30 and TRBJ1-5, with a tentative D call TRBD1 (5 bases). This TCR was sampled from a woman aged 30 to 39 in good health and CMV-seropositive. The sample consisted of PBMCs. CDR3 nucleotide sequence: TGTGCCTGGAGTAACTCCATTTTTACAGGTGCGGGAATTACTCAGCCCCAGCATTTT. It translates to CAWSNSIFTGAGITQPQHF.